The following is a T cell receptor beta chain sequence with its context. Its antigen remains unidentified. The PCR contained 60 Vbeta and 13 Jbeta primers. Produced via immunoSEQ multiplex PCR; TCRdb's table is partial and in-frame only. This repertoire shows about 63,000 clones, 85% to 90% found once; its top ten account for 9% to 14%. These data come from a study of cytomegalovirus exposure and HLA in healthy donors. Study-level results: Highest at DRB1 and lowest at HLA-C, TCR association rates differed among HLA loci in a later analysis. Being productive about 90% or about 30% of the time was typical of most TCR beta V segments in an earlier analysis. Later on, analysis showed that most CMV-associated TCR beta chains appeared to be HLA-restricted.

The ends were cut back, 0 bases at V and 6 bases at J, with 15 bases in the middle. Looked up from germline, CDR1 is SGDLS and CDR2 is YYNGEE. The CDR3 runs 15 residues. Sequenced input: PBMCs. This receptor was identified in a woman aged 25 to 39 in good health and CMV-seropositive. This chain connects TRBV9 to TRBJ1-2; D ambiguous. CDR3 sequence: CASSVATVPIDGYTF. As DNA, the CDR3 is TGTGCCAGCAGCGTAGCTACGGTTCCCATAGATGGCTACACCTTC.